The 22 T cell receptor beta chains reported below all come from one sample, sequenced in a study of Tregs in tolerant kidney transplant recipients. TCRdb's copy holds only in-frame clones and misses some; the assay was immunoSEQ multiplex PCR. The sample records fewer than 100,000 clones, approximately 90% being singletons. Sample: Tregs from blood, taken before the transplant. The receptors originated from a human donor who received a combined kidney and bone marrow transplant.

The table lists this clone with a count of one. The chain recombines TRBV4-2 with TRBJ1-4; D call uncertain. Trimming took 4 bases from V and 4 from J, leaving 10 bases between them. CDR1 is LGHNA and CDR2 is YNFKEQ in the germline V gene. This CDR3 has 14 amino acids. The CDR3 sequence is CASSPGRINEKLFF. The CDR3 region has the DNA TGTGCCAGCAGCCCCGGACGCATTAATGAAAAACTGTTTTTT.

The chain couples TRBV27 to TRBJ2-5; 7 positions agree with TRBD2. Germline values: CDR1 MNHEY, CDR2 SMNVEV (reference sequence). Trimming at V came to 5 bases and at J to 5 bases, leaving 8 bases not matched to a gene. The CDR3 consists of 14 residues. The chain's CDR3 is CASSAAGWVETQYF. The CDR3 DNA reads TGTGCCAGCAGTGCAGCGGGATGGGTCGAGACCCAGTACTTC.

The chain joins TRBV5-6 to TRBJ2-2, with no clear D. Germline lookup yields CDR1 SGHDT and CDR2 YYEEEE. V lost 2 bases to trimming and J lost 5 bases, with 16 bases between them. This CDR3 spans 16 amino acids. The CDR3 nucleotides read TGTGCCAGCAGCTTCTTGTCCGCACGAAGGACCGGGGAGCTGTTTTTT. Translation: CASSFLSARRTGELFF.

CDR3 protein: CASSVDNSNQPQHF. In nucleotides, the CDR3 is TGTGCCAGCAGCGTAGACAACAGCAATCAGCCCCAGCATTTT. The chain recombines TRBV9 with TRBJ1-5, with D uncertain. The germline V gene has CDR1 SGDLS and CDR2 YYNGEE. With 0 bases removed from V and 1 base from J, the gap between germline ends came to 5 bases. The CDR3 is 14 residues long.

V usage is TRBV5-1 and J usage is TRBJ2-2, with 12 nucleotides matching TRBD1. V trimming: 7 bases; J trimming: 1 base; junction bases outside the gene matches: 8. The CDR3 has 17 amino acids. Germline assignment: CDR1 SGHRS and CDR2 YFSETQ. The CDR3 DNA sequence: TGCGCCAGCGAACCGGGACAGGGGGCGAAGAACACCGGGGAGCTGTTTTTT. Translation: CASEPGQGAKNTGELFF.

There are a few counts of this clone. The V and J genes are TRBV18 and TRBJ2-2; tentatively, D is TRBD2 (6 bases). Between the trimmed V and J ends, which lost 4 bases and 3 bases, there was a span of 15 bases. There are 16 residues in the CDR3. Germline V gives CDR1 KGHSH, CDR2 LQKENI. In DNA form, the CDR3 reads TGTGCCAGCTCACTTGTCTGGCGGAGGGACACCGGGGAGCTGTTTTTT. This sequence encodes CASSLVWRRDTGELFF.

The CDR3 region is CASSLGEQGWWNTEAFF. Written as DNA, the CDR3 is TGTGCCAGCAGCTTAGGTGAGCAGGGGTGGTGGAACACTGAAGCTTTCTTT. The rearrangement links TRBV11-3 to TRBJ1-1; possible D gene TRBD1, 6 bases. Deletions cut 1 base from V and 1 base from J, with 16 bases between. Germline values: CDR1 SGHNT, CDR2 YENEEA. The CDR3 extends over 17 amino acids.

CDR3 residues: CASSLAPPQGRERSYEQYF. The CDR3, as DNA: TGTGCCAGCAGCTTAGCCCCCCCCCAGGGACGGGAGCGCTCCTACGAGCAGTACTTC. This chain joins TRBV7-2 and TRBJ2-7, with D maybe TRBD2 (6 bases). CDR3 size: 19 residues. Germline assignment: CDR1 SGHTA and CDR2 FQGNSA. V was shortened by 0 bases and J by 0 bases, with 21 bases between the two germline ends. The full variable domain, completed using reference TRBV7-2 and TRBJ2-7, is GAGVSQSPSNKVTEKGKDVELRCDPISGHTALYWYRQSLGQGLEFLIYFQGNSAPDKSGLPSDRFSAERTGGSVSTLTIQRTQQEDSAVYLCASSLAPPQGRERSYEQYFGPGTRLTVT.

This chain links TRBV29-1 with TRBJ2-1; 7 nucleotides agree with TRBD1. V lost 6 bases, J lost 4 bases, and 3 bases stayed unmatched. The CDR3 runs to 12 residues. Germline CDR1 and CDR2: SQVTM and ANQGSEA. In nucleotides, the CDR3 is TGCAGCGTCGACAGGGATTACAATGAGCAGTTCTTC. This translates into CSVDRDYNEQFF.

This clone was detected once. The V call is TRBV11-1, the J call TRBJ2-7; unclear D gene. CDR3 length: 11 amino acids. The V and J ends lost 6 bases and 3 bases respectively, with 6 bases between them. Per the germline V gene, CDR1 is SGHAT and CDR2 is FQDESV (reference sequence). The CDR3 spells CASSSGYEQYF. CDR3 bases: TGTGCCAGCAGTTCGGGCTACGAGCAGTACTTC.

The J gene is TRBJ1-1, the V gene TRBV19; tentatively, D is TRBD1 (6 bases). The germline V gene encodes CDR1 LNHDA and CDR2 SQIVND (reference sequence). The CDR3 has 13 residues. Trimming removed 11 bases at V and 6 bases at J, with 19 bases between. The CDR3 coding sequence is TGTGCCTCACGGTACGGGGGGCCGGCTGAAGCTTTCTTT. Protein: CASRYGGPAEAFF.

This clone was picked up a small number of times. Here the CDR3 reads CASSQLAGRINTQYF. DNA of the CDR3: TGTGCCAGCAGCCAGCTAGCGGGAAGGATAAATACGCAGTATTTT. The V and J genes are TRBV11-2 and TRBJ2-3, with 9 bases identical to TRBD2. This CDR3 is built from 15 residues. J gave up 7 bases and V 5 bases, and 10 bases lay outside the gene matches. The germline V gene encodes CDR1 SGHAT and CDR2 FQNNGV.

J is TRBJ1-2 and V is TRBV18; a weak D match, TRBD1 (5 bases). CDR1 KGHSH and CDR2 LQKENI come from the germline V gene. With 5 bases removed from V and 5 bases from J, the gap between germline ends came to 15 bases. The CDR3 is 14 amino acids. Here the CDR3 reads CASSAPRGKYGYTF. CDR3 nucleotides: TGTGCCAGCTCAGCCCCTCGGGGGAAGTATGGCTACACCTTC.

This chain links TRBV19 with TRBJ2-7; the D gene is possibly TRBD1 (6 bases). The germline gives CDR1 LNHDA, CDR2 SQIVND (reference sequence). The CDR3 is 15 amino acids. V lost 4 bases and J lost 0, with 13 bases in between. In nucleotides, the CDR3 is TGTGCCAGTAGTACCCGGACAGCGAACTCCTACGAGCAGTACTTC. Residues: CASSTRTANSYEQYF.

The V gene is TRBV27, the J gene TRBJ1-4; D unclear. Trimming took 3 bases from V and 8 from J, leaving 13 bases between them. Germline V lookup: CDR1 MNHEY, CDR2 SMNVEV (reference sequence). The CDR3 is 14 residues long. CDR3 sequence (DNA): TGTGCCAGCAGTTTGATGGGAAAAGGCGAAAAACTGTTTTTT. Protein: CASSLMGKGEKLFF.

This clone was found a few times. The rearrangement links TRBV2 to TRBJ2-7; the D gene could be TRBD1 or TRBD2 (7 bases each). The V end was cut by 0 bases, the J end by 0 bases, with 15 bases between. The germline CDR1 and CDR2 sequences are SNHLY and FYNNEI. This CDR3 comprises 17 residues. The DNA for the CDR3 is TGTGCCAGCAGTGAAGCAGCGAGCGGGGACAGCTCCTACGAGCAGTACTTC. This codes for CASSEAASGDSSYEQYF.

This chain links TRBV19 with TRBJ2-1; a possible D gene is TRBD1 (5 bases). The CDR3 extends over 14 amino acids. Per the germline V gene, CDR1 is LNHDA and CDR2 is SQIVND (reference sequence). With 3 bases removed from V and 5 bases from J, the gap between germline ends came to 11 bases. The CDR3 DNA sequence: TGTGCCAGTAGTATGGTAAGCAGGGACAATGAGCAGTTCTTC. Protein: CASSMVSRDNEQFF.

J is TRBJ2-3 and V is TRBV11-3, with 9 bases that match TRBD1. The trim removed 5 bases at V and 4 bases at J, leaving 7 bases unmatched. The CDR3 is 15 residues long. Looked up from germline, CDR1 is SGHNT and CDR2 is YENEEA. The CDR3 DNA is TGTGCCAGCAGCCCTACACAGGGGGCATCAGATACGCAGTATTTT. Amino acid sequence: CASSPTQGASDTQYF.

This clone was observed a few times. This chain joins TRBV10-1 and TRBJ2-2; 7 nucleotides line up with TRBD1. This CDR3 is built from 16 residues. In germline, CDR1 is WNHNN, CDR2 SYGVQD (reference sequence). With 4 bases clipped from V and 1 base from J, the junction kept 6 bases outside the gene matches. Here the CDR3 DNA reads TGCGCCAGCAGTGGGGCCGGGACAGTGAACACCGGGGAGCTGTTTTTT. It is translated as CASSGAGTVNTGELFF.

This sequence joins TRBV29-1 and TRBJ2-5; tentatively, D is TRBD1 (6 bases). Per the germline V gene, CDR1 is SQVTM and CDR2 is ANQGSEA. The ends were cut back, 4 bases at V and 7 bases at J, with 13 bases in the middle. There are 12 residues in the CDR3. Here the CDR3 reads CSVVRGLRTQYF. The CDR3, as DNA: TGCAGCGTTGTTAGGGGGTTGAGGACCCAGTACTTC.

The rearrangement joins TRBV30 to TRBJ1-1; D remains ambiguous. The CDR3 covers 11 residues. Germline V CDR1 and CDR2: GTSNPN, SVGIG (reference sequence). V was trimmed by 7 bases and J by 6 bases, leaving 12 bases between them. The DNA of the CDR3 is TGTGCCTCTATTGGGTTAGCTGAAGCTTTCTTT. This sequence encodes CASIGLAEAFF.

The chain joins TRBV29-1 to TRBJ2-7; 7 positions match TRBD2. Germline values: CDR1 SQVTM, CDR2 ANQGSEA. J gave up 0 bases and V 6 bases, and 8 bases lay outside the gene matches. The CDR3 contains 14 residues. CDR3 bases: TGCAGCGTCCGGGGGGACTCGAGCTCCTACGAGCAGTACTTC. Translated, it gives CSVRGDSSSYEQYF.